The 20 T cell receptor beta chains in this list originate from one sample, sequenced in a study of response to subunit inactivated influenza vaccine. TCRdb fed the RT-PCR reads into MiXCR, producing one record per CDR3 protein. The sample holds roughly 650,000 distinct CDR3 sequences, 14% seen once. The sequences come from PBMCs from blood, collected around 15 days before vaccination. The receptors originated from a man aged 50-59 years who received an inactivated influenza vaccine.

This clonotype was picked up a small number of times. V usage is TRBV24-1 and J usage is TRBJ2-7; 10 positions agree with TRBD1. The germline V gene has CDR1 KGHDR and CDR2 SFDVKD. After removal of 6 bases from V and 4 bases from J, the junction contained 2 bases not matched to a gene. This CDR3 is built from 13 residues. The DNA for the CDR3 is TGTGCCACCAGTTCGGGACAGGGGTACGAGCAGTACTTC. Translating gives CATSSGQGYEQYF.

This clonotype turned up a few times. The chain joins TRBV11-2 to TRBJ2-2; possible D gene TRBD2, 7 bases. The CDR3 has 14 residues. V shed 6 bases and J shed 7 bases, with 15 bases lying between them. Germline V CDR1 and CDR2: SGHAT, FQNNGV. CDR3 in DNA: TGTGCCAGCAGACACGGGGGGCGGGGCGGGGAGCTGTTTTTT. As protein: CASRHGGRGGELFF. Combining the CDR3 with reference TRBV11-2 and TRBJ2-2 gives the whole variable domain EAGVAQSPRYKIIEKRQSVAFWCNPISGHATLYWYQQILGQGPKLLIQFQNNGVVDDSQLPKDRFSAERLKGVDSTLKIQPAKLEDSAVYLCASRHGGRGGELFFGEGSRLTVL.

Only a few counts were recorded for this clonotype. The rearrangement uses TRBV6-6 and TRBJ2-1; D call uncertain. Germline V gives CDR1 MNHNY, CDR2 SVGAGI (reference sequence). V lost 7 bases to trimming and J lost 2 bases, with 6 bases between them. This CDR3 region has 12 residues. DNA of the CDR3: TGTGCCAGCACCAAACCCTACAATGAGCAGTTCTTC. It codes for CASTKPYNEQFF.

The V and J genes are TRBV10-3 and TRBJ2-3; 10 nucleotides match TRBD2. The CDR3 extends over 22 amino acids. The germline gives CDR1 ENHRY, CDR2 SYGVKD. Unmatched junction bases numbered 18, after V lost 0 bases and J lost 0 bases. This chain's CDR3 is CAISESIAGGAGQHSSTDTQYF. The CDR3 nucleotides are TGTGCCATCAGTGAGTCGATAGCGGGAGGAGCCGGGCAACACTCTAGCACAGATACGCAGTATTTT.

This clonotype appeared a single time. This chain connects TRBV2 to TRBJ2-5; TRBD2 is a possible D gene (7 bases). The V gene lost 3 bases and the J gene lost 0 bases, with 14 bases spanning the gap. Germline loops: CDR1 SNHLY, CDR2 FYNNEI. The CDR3 extends over 16 amino acids. CDR3 amino acids: CASSEGGGLYQETQYF. CDR3 nucleotide sequence: TGTGCCAGCAGTGAGGGCGGGGGCCTTTACCAAGAGACCCAGTACTTC.

This clonotype was seen a few times. The chain links TRBV29-1 to TRBJ2-7; 10 bases align to TRBD1. J lost 2 bases, V lost 5 bases, and 12 bases had no gene match. The CDR3 loop spans 16 amino acids. CDR1 and CDR2 (germline): SQVTM, ANQGSEA. The CDR3 bases are TGCAGCGTTCGACAGGGGGCGGCCATTTTCCCCTACGAGCAGTACTTC. Protein: CSVRQGAAIFPYEQYF.

The sample holds a few counts of this clonotype. The chain is built from TRBV5-8 and TRBJ2-5, with D possibly being TRBD1 or TRBD2 (5 bases each). Trimming removed 2 bases from V and 5 bases from J, with 13 bases in between. The CDR3 runs to 14 residues. The germline V gene has CDR1 SGHTS and CDR2 YDEGEE. CDR3 region: CASSLGTTRETQYF. CDR3 in DNA: TGTGCCAGCAGCTTAGGGACGACGAGGGAGACCCAGTACTTC.

This clonotype came up a few times. V and J are TRBV6-1 and TRBJ1-2, with D unclear. This CDR3 has 13 amino acids. Germline lookup yields CDR1 MNHNS and CDR2 SASEGT. Trimming pared 5 bases from V and 4 bases from J, leaving 11 bases between. The CDR3 coding sequence is TGTGCCAGCAGTCAGTCTTCCCTCTATGGCTACACCTTC. Translation gives CASSQSSLYGYTF.

This clonotype was detected many times. The chain carries TRBV20-1 and TRBJ2-7; D is ambiguous. V was shortened by 3 bases and J by 0 bases, with 9 bases between the two germline ends. The CDR3 is made up of 13 amino acids. Germline V lookup: CDR1 DFQATT, CDR2 SNEGSKA (reference sequence). The CDR3 reads CSASSRYSYEQYF. CDR3 nucleotide sequence: TGCAGTGCTAGTTCCCGCTACTCCTACGAGCAGTACTTC.

This clonotype appeared a few times. The rearrangement uses TRBV15 and TRBJ2-1, with D possibly TRBD2 on 6 matching bases. This CDR3 has 15 residues. Germline V CDR1 and CDR2: LNHNV, YYDKDF (reference sequence). Trimming shortened V by 1 base and J by 7 bases, and 14 bases separated the two germline ends. The CDR3 DNA follows: TGTGCCACCAGCAGAGCGGCGGGATTGGGGAATGAGCAGTTCTTC. It codes for CATSRAAGLGNEQFF.

This clonotype has only a few counts. V usage is TRBV7-2 and J usage is TRBJ2-7; D unclear. V lost 2 bases and J lost 4, with 12 bases in between. The CDR3 sequence is 14 residues long. CDR1 is SGHTA, CDR2 FQGNSA, per germline. The CDR3 DNA is TGTGCCAGCAGCTTATCTGCCCCAAGGTACGAGCAGTACTTC. This sequence encodes CASSLSAPRYEQYF.

The gene calls are TRBV29-1 and TRBJ2-3; maybe TRBD1 (8 bases). CDR3 length: 14 amino acids. In germline, CDR1 is SQVTM, CDR2 ANQGSEA. Between the trimmed V and J ends, which lost 6 bases and 0 bases, there was a span of 13 bases. CDR3 in DNA: TGCAGCGTAGCGGGACAGGCAAGCACAGATACGCAGTATTTT. Residues: CSVAGQASTDTQYF.

This clonotype was detected only a few times. At one end the junction does not follow the germline gene, possibly because of a read error. The chain couples TRBV7-7 to TRBJ2-5; 7 bases line up with TRBD2. This CDR3 contains 15 residues. The germline gives CDR1 SSHAT, CDR2 FNYEAQ (reference sequence). The CDR3 DNA is TGTGCTAGCAGCTTAGCGGGTCCAGGGCAAGAGACCCAGTACTTC. Residues: CASSLAGPGQETQYF.

This clonotype was counted only a few times. The rearrangement links TRBV14 to TRBJ1-2, with 11 bases matching TRBD1. CDR1 is SGHDN, CDR2 FVKESK, per germline. The V segment lost 3 bases and the J segment 2 bases; nucleotides outside the gene matches: 5. The CDR3 spans 16 residues. The CDR3 nucleotides read TGTGCCAGCAGCCACCGGGACAGGGGGTTCAACTATGGCTACACCTTC. Translation gives CASSHRDRGFNYGYTF. The complete variable domain, with remaining parts taken from reference TRBV14 and TRBJ1-2, reads EAGVTQFPSHSVIEKGQTVTLRCDPISGHDNLYWYRRVMGKEIKFLLHFVKESKQDESGMPNNRFLAERTGGTYSTLKVQPAELEDSGVYFCASSHRDRGFNYGYTFGSGTRLTVV.

The chain combines TRBV7-2 with TRBJ2-7, with a possible D match to TRBD2 (6 bases). V shed 5 bases and J shed 7 bases, with 15 bases lying between them. The CDR3 extends over 13 amino acids. Germline assignment: CDR1 SGHTA and CDR2 FQGNSA. The CDR3 loop reads CASSTAGTGEQYF. The DNA for the CDR3 is TGTGCCAGCAGCACCGCGGGGACGGGGGAGCAGTACTTC. Combining the CDR3 with reference TRBV7-2 and TRBJ2-7 gives the whole variable domain GAGVSQSPSNKVTEKGKDVELRCDPISGHTALYWYRQSLGQGLEFLIYFQGNSAPDKSGLPSDRFSAERTGGSVSTLTIQRTQQEDSAVYLCASSTAGTGEQYFGPGTRLTVT.

Only a few counts were recorded for this clonotype. The gene calls are TRBV7-2 and TRBJ2-7; 7 bases align to TRBD2. J was trimmed by 0 bases and V by 2 bases; bases with no gene match: 4. This CDR3 spans 15 amino acids. CDR1 and CDR2 (germline): SGHTA, FQGNSA. CDR3 sequence: CASSLYGRSSYEQYF. DNA for the CDR3: TGTGCCAGCAGCTTATACGGGAGGTCCTCCTACGAGCAGTACTTC.

V usage is TRBV4-3 and J usage is TRBJ2-3; 11 bases agree with TRBD2. J gave up 1 base and V 2 bases, and 11 bases lay outside the gene matches. The CDR3 has 19 residues. The germline V gene has CDR1 LGHNA and CDR2 YSLEER. CDR3 in DNA: TGCGCCAGCAGCCAACAGTTAGTAGCGGGAGGGGAGGGCACAGATACGCAGTATTTT. Translating gives CASSQQLVAGGEGTDTQYF.

The CDR3 here is CASSGNPRLAWETQYF. CDR3 in DNA: TGTGCCAGCAGCGGAAACCCAAGACTAGCTTGGGAGACCCAGTACTTC. The chain carries TRBV9 and TRBJ2-5, with TRBD2 identical over 7 bases. The trim removed 3 bases at V and 5 bases at J, leaving 13 bases unmatched. The germline gives CDR1 SGDLS, CDR2 YYNGEE. The CDR3 extends over 16 amino acids.

This clonotype has a count of ten or more. V usage is TRBV9 and J usage is TRBJ2-3; D is perhaps TRBD1 (5 bases). The germline gives CDR1 SGDLS, CDR2 YYNGEE. V dropped 4 bases and J dropped 3 bases, with 18 bases sitting between them. The CDR3 runs 16 residues. CDR3 sequence (DNA): TGTGCCAGCAGCCTGGGCACCCTCTCAGGGACAGATACGCAGTATTTT. Residues: CASSLGTLSGTDTQYF.

The chain uses TRBV20-1 and TRBJ2-3; 13 nucleotides agree with TRBD2. CDR1 is DFQATT and CDR2 is SNEGSKA in the germline V gene (reference sequence). CDR3 length: 14 residues. Trimming removed 6 bases from V and 4 bases from J; junction bases left unmatched: 4. The CDR3: CSAWTSGGPDTQYF. CDR3 DNA sequence: TGCAGTGCCTGGACTAGCGGGGGCCCAGATACGCAGTATTTT.